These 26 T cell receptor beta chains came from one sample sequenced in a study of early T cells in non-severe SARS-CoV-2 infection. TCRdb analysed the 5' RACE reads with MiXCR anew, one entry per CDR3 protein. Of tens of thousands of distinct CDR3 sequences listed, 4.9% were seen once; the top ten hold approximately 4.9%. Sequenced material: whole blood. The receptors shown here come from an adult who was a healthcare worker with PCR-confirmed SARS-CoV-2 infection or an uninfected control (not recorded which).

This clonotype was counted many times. The CDR3 spells CASSLESNYGYTF. In DNA form, the CDR3 reads TGCGCCAGCAGCTTGGAAAGTAACTATGGCTACACCTTC. This chain links TRBV5-1 with TRBJ1-2; unclear D gene. There are 13 residues in the CDR3. V was trimmed by 0 bases and J by 1 base, leaving 4 bases between them. CDR1 is SGHRS, CDR2 YFSETQ, per germline.

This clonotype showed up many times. The CDR3 sequence: CASSPGLVVGTDTQYF. CDR3 DNA: TGTGCCAGCAGCCCGGGACTAGTCGTTGGTACAGATACGCAGTATTTT. The J gene is TRBJ2-3, the V gene TRBV7-3, with 8 bases fitting TRBD2. The V gene's germline CDR1 is SGHTA and CDR2 FQGTGA. The CDR3 has 16 residues. V trimming: 5 bases; J trimming: 3 bases; junction bases outside the gene matches: 10.

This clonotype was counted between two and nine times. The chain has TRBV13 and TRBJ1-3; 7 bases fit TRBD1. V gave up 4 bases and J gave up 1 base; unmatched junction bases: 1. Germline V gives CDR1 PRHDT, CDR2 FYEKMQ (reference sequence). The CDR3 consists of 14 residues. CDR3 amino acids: CASSSQGSGNTIYF. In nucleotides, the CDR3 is TGTGCCAGCAGCTCACAGGGGTCTGGAAACACCATATATTTT.

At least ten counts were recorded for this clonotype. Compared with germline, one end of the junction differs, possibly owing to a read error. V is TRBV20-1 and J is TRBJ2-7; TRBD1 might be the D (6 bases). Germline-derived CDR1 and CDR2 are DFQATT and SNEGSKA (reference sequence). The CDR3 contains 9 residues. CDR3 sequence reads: CSVGDMKNF. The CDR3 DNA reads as TGCAGCGTTGGGGACATGAAAAACTTC.

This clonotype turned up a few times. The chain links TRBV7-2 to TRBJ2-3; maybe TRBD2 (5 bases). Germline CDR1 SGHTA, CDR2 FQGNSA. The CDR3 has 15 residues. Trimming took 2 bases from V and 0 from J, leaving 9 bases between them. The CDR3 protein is CASSLSGMSTDTQYF. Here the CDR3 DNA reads TGTGCCAGCAGCTTATCGGGAATGAGCACAGATACGCAGTATTTT.

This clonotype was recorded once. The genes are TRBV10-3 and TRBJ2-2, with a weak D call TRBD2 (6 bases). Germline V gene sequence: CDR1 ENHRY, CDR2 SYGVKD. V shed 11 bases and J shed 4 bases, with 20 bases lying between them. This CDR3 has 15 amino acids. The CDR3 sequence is CAVGRLVRGTGELFF. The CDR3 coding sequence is TGTGCCGTGGGCCGACTAGTTCGGGGCACCGGGGAGCTGTTTTTT.

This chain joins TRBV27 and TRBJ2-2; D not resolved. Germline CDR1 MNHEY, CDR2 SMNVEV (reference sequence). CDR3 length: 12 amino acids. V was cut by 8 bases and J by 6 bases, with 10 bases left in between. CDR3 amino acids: CASLSQSGELFF. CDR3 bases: TGTGCCAGCTTAAGTCAGTCCGGGGAGCTGTTTTTT.

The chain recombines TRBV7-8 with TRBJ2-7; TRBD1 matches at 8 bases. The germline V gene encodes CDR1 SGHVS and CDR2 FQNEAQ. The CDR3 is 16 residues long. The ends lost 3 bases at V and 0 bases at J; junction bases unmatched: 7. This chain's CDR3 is CASSLYTGTGSYEQYF. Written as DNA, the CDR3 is TGTGCCAGCAGCTTGTACACCGGGACAGGCTCCTACGAGCAGTACTTC.

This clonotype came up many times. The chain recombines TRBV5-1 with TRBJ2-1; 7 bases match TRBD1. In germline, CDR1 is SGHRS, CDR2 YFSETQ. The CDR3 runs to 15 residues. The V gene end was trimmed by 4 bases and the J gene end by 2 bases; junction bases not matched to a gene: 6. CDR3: CASSQGQTAYNEQFF. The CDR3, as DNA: TGCGCCAGCAGCCAGGGACAGACCGCCTACAATGAGCAGTTCTTC.

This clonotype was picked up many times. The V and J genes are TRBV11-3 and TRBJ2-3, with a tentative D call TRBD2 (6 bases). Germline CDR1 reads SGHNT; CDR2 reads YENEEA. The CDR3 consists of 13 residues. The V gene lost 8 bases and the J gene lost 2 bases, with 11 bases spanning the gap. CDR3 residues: CASRGVITDTQYF. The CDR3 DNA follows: TGTGCCAGCCGCGGGGTCATCACAGATACGCAGTATTTT.

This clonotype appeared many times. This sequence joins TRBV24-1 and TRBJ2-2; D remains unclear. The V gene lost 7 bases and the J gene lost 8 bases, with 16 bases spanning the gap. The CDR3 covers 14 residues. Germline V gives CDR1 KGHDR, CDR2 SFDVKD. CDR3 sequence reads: CATRAGSVIGELFF. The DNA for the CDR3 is TGTGCCACCAGGGCCGGTAGTGTGATTGGGGAGCTGTTTTTT.

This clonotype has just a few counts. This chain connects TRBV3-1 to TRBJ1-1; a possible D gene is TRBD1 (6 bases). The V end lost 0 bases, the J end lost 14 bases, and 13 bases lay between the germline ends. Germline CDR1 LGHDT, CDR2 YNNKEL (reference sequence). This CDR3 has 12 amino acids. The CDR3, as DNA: TGTGCCAGCAGCCAAGATAGGGGGAGCGCCTTCTTT. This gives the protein CASSQDRGSAFF.

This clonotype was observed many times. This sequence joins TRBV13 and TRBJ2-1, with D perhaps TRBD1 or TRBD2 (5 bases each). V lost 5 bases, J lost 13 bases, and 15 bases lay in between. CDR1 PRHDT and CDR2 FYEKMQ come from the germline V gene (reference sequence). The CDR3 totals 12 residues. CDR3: CASSPRYRDQFF. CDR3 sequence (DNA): TGTGCCAGCAGCCCTAGGTACCGGGACCAGTTCTTC.

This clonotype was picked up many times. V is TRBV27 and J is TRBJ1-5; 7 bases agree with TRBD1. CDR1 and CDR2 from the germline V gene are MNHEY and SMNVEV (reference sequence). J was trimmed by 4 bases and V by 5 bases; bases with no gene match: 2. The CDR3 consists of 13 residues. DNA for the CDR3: TGTGCCAGCAGTAACAGGGGTAATCAGCCCCAGCATTTT. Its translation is CASSNRGNQPQHF.

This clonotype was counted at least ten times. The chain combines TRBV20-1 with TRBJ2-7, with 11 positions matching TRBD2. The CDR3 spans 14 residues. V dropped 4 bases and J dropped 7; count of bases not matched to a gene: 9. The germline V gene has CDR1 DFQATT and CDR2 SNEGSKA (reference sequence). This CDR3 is CSATWTSGPGEQYF. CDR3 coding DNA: TGCAGTGCTACCTGGACTAGCGGGCCGGGGGAGCAGTACTTC.

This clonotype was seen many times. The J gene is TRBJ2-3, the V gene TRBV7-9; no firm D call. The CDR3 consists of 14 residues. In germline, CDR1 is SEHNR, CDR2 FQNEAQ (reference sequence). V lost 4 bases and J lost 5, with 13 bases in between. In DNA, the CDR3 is TGTGCCAGCAGCTCGACCCCCCAGAGAGATACGCAGTATTTT. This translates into CASSSTPQRDTQYF.

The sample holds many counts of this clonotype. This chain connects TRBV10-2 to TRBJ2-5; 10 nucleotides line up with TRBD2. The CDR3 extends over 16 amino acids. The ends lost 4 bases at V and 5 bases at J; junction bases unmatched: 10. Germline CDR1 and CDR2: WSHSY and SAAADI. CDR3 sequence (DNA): TGCGCCAGCAGTGTTAATTTACTAGCGGGATCGGAGACCCAGTACTTC. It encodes CASSVNLLAGSETQYF.

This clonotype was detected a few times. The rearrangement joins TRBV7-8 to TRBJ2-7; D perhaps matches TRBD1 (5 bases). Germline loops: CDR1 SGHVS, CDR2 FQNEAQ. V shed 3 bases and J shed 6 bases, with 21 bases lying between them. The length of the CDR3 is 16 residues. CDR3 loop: CASSFIAVTASAEQYF. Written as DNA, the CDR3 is TGTGCCAGCAGCTTTATAGCCGTGACAGCCTCGGCCGAGCAGTACTTC.

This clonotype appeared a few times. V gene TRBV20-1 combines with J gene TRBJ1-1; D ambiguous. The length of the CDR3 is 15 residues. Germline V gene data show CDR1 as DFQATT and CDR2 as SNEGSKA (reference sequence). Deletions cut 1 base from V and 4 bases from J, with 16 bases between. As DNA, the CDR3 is TGCAGTGCTAGAGCTCCCTTTGGGCGGAGCACTGAAGCTTTCTTT. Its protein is CSARAPFGRSTEAFF.

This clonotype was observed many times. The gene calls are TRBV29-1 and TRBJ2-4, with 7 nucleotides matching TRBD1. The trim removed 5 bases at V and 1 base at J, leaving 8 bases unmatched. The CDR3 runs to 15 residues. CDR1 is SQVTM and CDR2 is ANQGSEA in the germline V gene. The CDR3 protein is CSVQQGREAKNIQYF. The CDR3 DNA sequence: TGCAGCGTTCAACAGGGGCGTGAGGCCAAAAACATTCAGTACTTC.

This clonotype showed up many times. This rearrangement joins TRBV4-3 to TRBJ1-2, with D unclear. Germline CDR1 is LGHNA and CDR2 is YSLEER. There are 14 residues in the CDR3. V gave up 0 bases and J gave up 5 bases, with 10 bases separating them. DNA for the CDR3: TGCGCCAGCAGCCAAGATATACGCAGTTATGGCTACACCTTC. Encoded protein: CASSQDIRSYGYTF.

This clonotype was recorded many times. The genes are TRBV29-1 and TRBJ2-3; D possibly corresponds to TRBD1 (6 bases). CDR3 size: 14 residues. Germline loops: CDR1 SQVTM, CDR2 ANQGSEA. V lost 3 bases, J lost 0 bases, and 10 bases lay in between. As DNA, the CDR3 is TGCAGCGTTGAGGGGGCAGGGAGCACAGATACGCAGTATTTT. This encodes CSVEGAGSTDTQYF.

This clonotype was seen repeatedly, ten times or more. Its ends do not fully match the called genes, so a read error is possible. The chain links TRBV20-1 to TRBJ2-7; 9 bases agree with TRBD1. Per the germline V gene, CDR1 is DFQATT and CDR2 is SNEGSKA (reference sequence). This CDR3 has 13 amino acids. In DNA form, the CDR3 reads TGCAGTGCCACAGGGACAGGGTCCTTCGAGCAGTACTTC. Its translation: CSATGTGSFEQYF.

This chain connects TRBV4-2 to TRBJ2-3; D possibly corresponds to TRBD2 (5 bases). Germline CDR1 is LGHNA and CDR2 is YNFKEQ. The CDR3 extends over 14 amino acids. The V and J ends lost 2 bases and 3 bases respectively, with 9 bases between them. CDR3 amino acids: CASSQSRLTDTQYF. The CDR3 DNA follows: TGTGCCAGCAGCCAATCCAGACTAACAGATACGCAGTATTTT.

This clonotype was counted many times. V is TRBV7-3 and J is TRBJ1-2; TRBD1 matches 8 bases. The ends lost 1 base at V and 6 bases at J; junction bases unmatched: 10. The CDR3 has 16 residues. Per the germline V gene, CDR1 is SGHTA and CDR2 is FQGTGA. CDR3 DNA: TGTGCCAGCAGCTTAAACCCGATGACAGGGGTGGATGGCTACACCTTC. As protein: CASSLNPMTGVDGYTF.

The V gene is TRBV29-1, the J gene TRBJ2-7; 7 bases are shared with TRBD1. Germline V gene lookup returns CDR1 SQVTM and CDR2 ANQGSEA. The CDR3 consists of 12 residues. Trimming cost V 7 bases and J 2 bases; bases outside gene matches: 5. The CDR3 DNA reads TGCAGCGCTTTCGACAGGGCCTACGAGCAGTACTTC. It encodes CSAFDRAYEQYF.